This TCR beta chain comes out of a study of multiple sclerosis patients with progressive multifocal leukoencephalopathy. Regarding the study as a whole: Before and during natalizumab, the clones expanded at PML already existed. Most PML patients had lower entropy, suggesting less diverse TRB repertoires.

Clones were read by immunoSEQ multiplex PCR, and TCRdb kept only the in-frame ones, dropping some. This table has tens of thousands of clones, over 85% appearing once. With regard to this clone: Its antigen is unidentified.

The CDR3 consists of 16 residues. V lost 2 bases and J lost 4; bases outside the gene matches: 10. Germline assignment: CDR1 MNHEY and CDR2 SMNVEV (reference sequence). Specified time point: less than 7 months of natalizumab therapy. This clonotype originated in a human donor with multiple sclerosis. The J gene is TRBJ1-1, the V gene TRBV27; 7 nucleotides agree with TRBD1. Sequencing was performed on PBMCs, taken from a patient treated with natalizumab. The CDR3 bases are TGTGCCAGCAGTTTAACGCCGCAGGGGGGAGGCACTGAAGCTTTCTTT. It yields the protein CASSLTPQGGGTEAFF.